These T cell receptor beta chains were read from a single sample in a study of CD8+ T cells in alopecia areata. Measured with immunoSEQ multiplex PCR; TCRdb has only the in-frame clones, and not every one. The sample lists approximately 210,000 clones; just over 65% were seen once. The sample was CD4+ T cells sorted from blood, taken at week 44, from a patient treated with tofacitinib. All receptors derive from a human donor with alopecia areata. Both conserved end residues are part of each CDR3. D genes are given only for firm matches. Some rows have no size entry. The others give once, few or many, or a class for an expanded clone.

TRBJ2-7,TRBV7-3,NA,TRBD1,TGTGCCAGCAGCCGGGATGAGGGGGCCGAGCAGTACTTC,CASSRDEGAEQYF
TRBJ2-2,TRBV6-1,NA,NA,TGTGCCAGCAGTGAAAAAACAGTATCCCCATCAGGGGAGCTGTTTTTT,CASSEKTVSPSGELFF
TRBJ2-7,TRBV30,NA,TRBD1,TGTGCCTGTGCCGGGACAGGGGTCTACGAGCAGTACTTC,CACAGTGVYEQYF
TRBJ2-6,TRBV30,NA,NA,TGTGCCTGGAGTGGGGGTTCTGGGGCCAACGTCCTGACTTTC,CAWSGGSGANVLTF
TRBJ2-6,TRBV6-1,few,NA,TGTGCCAGCAGAGGACGTACCTCTGGGGCCAACGTCCTGACTTTC,CASRGRTSGANVLTF
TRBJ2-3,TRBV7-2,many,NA,TGTGCCAGCAGCTTAATCGGCTTATTCACAGATACGCAGTATTTT,CASSLIGLFTDTQYF
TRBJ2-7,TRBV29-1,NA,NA,TGCAGCGTACGGATCGACAGGTCCTACGAGCAGTACTTC,CSVRIDRSYEQYF
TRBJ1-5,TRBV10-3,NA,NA,TGTGCCATCAGTGAGTCCGCAGGGTCTAATCAGCCCCAGCATTTT,CAISESAGSNQPQHF
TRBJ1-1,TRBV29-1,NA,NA,TGCAGCGTTGAAGCGTTAGGACGGGGTTACACTGAAGCTTTCTTT,CSVEALGRGYTEAFF
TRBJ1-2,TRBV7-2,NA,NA,TGTGCCAGCAGCTTGACACGCTTCGGCTACACCTTC,CASSLTRFGYTF
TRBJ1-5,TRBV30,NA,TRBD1,TGTGCCTGGAGTGTTAAGAGTCTGGGGAACAGGGGAGATCAGCCCCAGCATTTT,CAWSVKSLGNRGDQPQHF
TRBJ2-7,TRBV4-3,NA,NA,TGCGCCAGCAGCCAAGATTTCCAGGATCGGCAGTACTTC,CASSQDFQDRQYF
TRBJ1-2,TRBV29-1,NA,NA,TGCAGCGTTGACGGGGGGCAGGGTGGCTACACCTTC,CSVDGGQGGYTF
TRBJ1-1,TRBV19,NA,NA,TGTGCCAGTAGTATGGACGGTGGCACTGAAGCTTTCTTT,CASSMDGGTEAFF
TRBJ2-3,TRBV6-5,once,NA,TGTGCCAGCAGCCCAGAGGTGGGAGATACGCAGTATTTT,CASSPEVGDTQYF
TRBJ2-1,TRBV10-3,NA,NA,TGTGCCATCAAGAGGGGGGGGGAGCTTCCCGAGCAGTTCTTC,CAIKRGGELPEQFF
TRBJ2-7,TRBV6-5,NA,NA,TGTGCCAGGCCGGGACACTCCTACGAGCAGTACTTC,CARPGHSYEQYF
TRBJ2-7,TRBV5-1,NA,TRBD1,TGCGCCAGCAGCTTGCACCCGGACAGGGCTTCCTACGAGCAGTACTTC,CASSLHPDRASYEQYF
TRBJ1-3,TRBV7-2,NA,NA,TGTGCCAGCAGCTTCGGGGGAAGAGGAAACACCATATATTTT,CASSFGGRGNTIYF
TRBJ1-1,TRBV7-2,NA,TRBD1,TGTGCCAGCAGCTTCGAGGACAGGAGGTTCGGTGAAGCTTTCTTT,CASSFEDRRFGEAFF
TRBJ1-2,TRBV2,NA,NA,TGTGCCAGCAGTGAAAGGGACTATGGCTACACCTTC,CASSERDYGYTF
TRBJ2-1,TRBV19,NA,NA,TGTGCCAGTAGATGGTACAATGAGCAGTTCTTC,CASRWYNEQFF
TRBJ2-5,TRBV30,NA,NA,TGTGCCTGGAGCCGGAAAGGGGGAGAGACCCAGTACTTC,CAWSRKGGETQYF
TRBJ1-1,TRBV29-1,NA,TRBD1,TGCAGCGTATCGGGACAGCTGAACACTGAAGCTTTCTTT,CSVSGQLNTEAFF
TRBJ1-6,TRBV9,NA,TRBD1,TGTGCCAGCAGCCCCCAAACAGGGGGCGGAACCCTCCACTTT,CASSPQTGGGTLHF
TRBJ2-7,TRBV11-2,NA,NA,TGTGCCAGCAGCTTAAGTACTGGGGGAGAGGAGTACTTC,CASSLSTGGEEYF
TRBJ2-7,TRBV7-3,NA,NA,TGTGCCAGCAGCTTAGCCCCCGACAAGACCTACGAGCAGTACTTC,CASSLAPDKTYEQYF
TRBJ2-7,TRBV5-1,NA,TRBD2,TGCGCCAGCAGCCAGACTAGCGGGGAATACGAGCAGTACTTC,CASSQTSGEYEQYF
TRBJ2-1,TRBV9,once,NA,TGTGCCAGCAGCGTAGAGCGCTCTTACAATGAGCAGTTCTTC,CASSVERSYNEQFF
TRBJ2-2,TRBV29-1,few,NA,TGCAGCGTTGAAGATTTGCCCGGGGAGCTGTTTTTT,CSVEDLPGELFF
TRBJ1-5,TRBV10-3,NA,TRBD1,TGTGCCATCAGGGGACAGACCAATCAGCCCCAGCATTTT,CAIRGQTNQPQHF
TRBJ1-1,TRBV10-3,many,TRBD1,TGTGCCATCAGCTCGGGACAGGGGGGAGGAAACACTGAAGCTTTCTTT,CAISSGQGGGNTEAFF
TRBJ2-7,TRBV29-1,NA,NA,TGCAGCGTTGAAGTGGGTGGAGGGACAGAGCAGTACTTC,CSVEVGGGTEQYF
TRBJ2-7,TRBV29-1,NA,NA,TGCAGCGTTGAGGTTAGCGTGGGGGAGCAGTACTTC,CSVEVSVGEQYF
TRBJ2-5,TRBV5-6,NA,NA,TGTGCCAGCAGCTACGGGACGGAAGAGACCCAGTACTTC,CASSYGTEETQYF
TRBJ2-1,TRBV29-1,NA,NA,TGCAGCGTTGAAGATGGGGGCAACAATGAGCAGTTCTTC,CSVEDGGNNEQFF
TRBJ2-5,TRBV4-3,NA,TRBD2,TGCGCCAGCAGCCAAGATAGGCGGGGGGAAGAGACCCAGTACTTC,CASSQDRRGEETQYF
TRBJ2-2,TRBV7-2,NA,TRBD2,TGTGCCAGCAGCCCGAGACTAGCTGGCGGGGAGCTGTTTTTT,CASSPRLAGGELFF
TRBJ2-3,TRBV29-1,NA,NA,TGCAGCGTTCGGGGGCGAGGCACAGATACGCAGTATTTT,CSVRGRGTDTQYF
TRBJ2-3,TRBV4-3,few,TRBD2,TGCGCCAGCAGCCGAATAGCGGGGGGAGATACGCAGTATTTT,CASSRIAGGDTQYF
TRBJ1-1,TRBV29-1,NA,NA,TGCAGCGTTGTTCCGGGGGGGACTGAAGCTTTCTTT,CSVVPGGTEAFF
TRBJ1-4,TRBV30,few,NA,TGTGCCTGGAGTGTATTAGCAGGGAAATCTGCAAAACTGTTTTTT,CAWSVLAGKSAKLFF
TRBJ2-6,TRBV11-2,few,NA,TGTGCCAGCAGCGCTAGACGGCAGGGTATCTCCTCTGGGGCCAACGTCCTGACTTTC,CASSARRQGISSGANVLTF
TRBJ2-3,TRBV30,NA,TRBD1,TGTGCCTGGAGTAAAGGGAACGGCAGGGGGACAGATACGCAGTATTTT,CAWSKGNGRGTDTQYF
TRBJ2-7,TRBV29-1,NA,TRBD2,TGCAGCGTGAAGCGGGGGACCTACGAGCAGTACTTC,CSVKRGTYEQYF
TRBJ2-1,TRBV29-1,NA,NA,TGCAGCGCCGCAGGGCTCTACAATGAGCAGTTCTTC,CSAAGLYNEQFF
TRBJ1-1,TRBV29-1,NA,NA,TGCAGCGCCAGGGAAGGGGGGCTGCGCACTGAAGCTTTCTTT,CSAREGGLRTEAFF
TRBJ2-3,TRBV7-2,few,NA,TGTGCCAGCAGCTTAACAGATACGCAGTATTTT,CASSLTDTQYF
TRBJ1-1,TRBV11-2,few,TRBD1,TGTGCCAGCAGCTTAGATAGGACAGGGGACTACACTGAAGCTTTCTTT,CASSLDRTGDYTEAFF
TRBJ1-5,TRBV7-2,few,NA,TGTGCCAGCAGCTCGGTCCCAAATCAGCCCCAGCATTTT,CASSSVPNQPQHF